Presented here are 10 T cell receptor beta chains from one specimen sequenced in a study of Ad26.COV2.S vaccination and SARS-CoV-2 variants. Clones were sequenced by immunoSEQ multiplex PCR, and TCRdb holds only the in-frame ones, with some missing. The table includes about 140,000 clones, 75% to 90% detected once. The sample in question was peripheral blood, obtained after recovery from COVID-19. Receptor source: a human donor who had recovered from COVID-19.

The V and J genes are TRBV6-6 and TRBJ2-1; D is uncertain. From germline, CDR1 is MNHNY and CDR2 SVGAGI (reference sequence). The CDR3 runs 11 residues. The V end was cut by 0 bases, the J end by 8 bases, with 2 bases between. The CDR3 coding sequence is TGTGCCAGCAGTTACTCGGATGAGCAGTTCTTC. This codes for CASSYSDEQFF.

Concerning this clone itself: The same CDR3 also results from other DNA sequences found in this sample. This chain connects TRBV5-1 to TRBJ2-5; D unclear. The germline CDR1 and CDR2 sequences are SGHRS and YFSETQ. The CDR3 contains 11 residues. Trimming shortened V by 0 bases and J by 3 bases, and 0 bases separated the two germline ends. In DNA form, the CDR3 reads TGCGCCAGCAGCTTGGAAGAGACCCAGTACTTC. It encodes CASSLEETQYF. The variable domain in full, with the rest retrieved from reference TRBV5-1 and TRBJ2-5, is KAGVTQTPRYLIKTRGQQVTLSCSPISGHRSVSWYQQTPGQGLQFLFEYFSETQRNKGNFPGRFSGRQFSNSRSEMNVSTLELGDSALYLCASSLEETQYFGPGTRLLVL.

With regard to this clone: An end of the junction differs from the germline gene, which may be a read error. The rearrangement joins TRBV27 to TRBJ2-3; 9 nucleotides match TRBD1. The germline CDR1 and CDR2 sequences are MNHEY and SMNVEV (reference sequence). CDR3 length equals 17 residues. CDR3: CASSAKAGTGSRDTQYF. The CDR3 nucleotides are TGTGCCAGCAGTGCAAAAGCAGGGACAGGGAGCAGAGATACGCAGTATTTT.

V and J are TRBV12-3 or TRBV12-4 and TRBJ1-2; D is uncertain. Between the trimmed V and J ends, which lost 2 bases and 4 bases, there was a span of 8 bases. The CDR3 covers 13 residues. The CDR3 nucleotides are TGTGCCAGCAGTTTATGGCAAAGCTATGGCTACACCTTC. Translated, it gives CASSLWQSYGYTF.

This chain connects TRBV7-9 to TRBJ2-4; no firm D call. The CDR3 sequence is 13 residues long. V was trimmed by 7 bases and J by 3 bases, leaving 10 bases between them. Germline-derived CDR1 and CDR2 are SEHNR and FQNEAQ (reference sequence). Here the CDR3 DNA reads TGTGCCAGCACCGGGTTGGACAAAAACATTCAGTACTTC. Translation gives CASTGLDKNIQYF.

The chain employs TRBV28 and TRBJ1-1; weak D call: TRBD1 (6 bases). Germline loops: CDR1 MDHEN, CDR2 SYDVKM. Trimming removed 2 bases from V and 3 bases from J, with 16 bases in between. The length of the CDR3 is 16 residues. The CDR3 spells CASSLPNRVMDTEAFF. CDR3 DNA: TGTGCCAGCAGTTTACCCAACAGGGTAATGGACACTGAAGCTTTCTTT.

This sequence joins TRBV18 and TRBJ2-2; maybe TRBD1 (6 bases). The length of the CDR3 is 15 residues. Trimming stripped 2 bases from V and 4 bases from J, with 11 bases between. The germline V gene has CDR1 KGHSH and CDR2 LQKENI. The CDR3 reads CASSPNRDITGELFF. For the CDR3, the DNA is TGTGCCAGCTCACCAAACAGGGATATCACCGGGGAGCTGTTTTTT.

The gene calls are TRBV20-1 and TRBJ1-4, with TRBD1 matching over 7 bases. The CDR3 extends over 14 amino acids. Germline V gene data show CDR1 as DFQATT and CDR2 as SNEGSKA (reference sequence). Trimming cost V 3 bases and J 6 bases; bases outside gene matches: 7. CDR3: CSASGNRGDEKLFF. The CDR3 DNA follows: TGCAGTGCTAGTGGTAACAGGGGCGATGAAAAACTGTTTTTT.

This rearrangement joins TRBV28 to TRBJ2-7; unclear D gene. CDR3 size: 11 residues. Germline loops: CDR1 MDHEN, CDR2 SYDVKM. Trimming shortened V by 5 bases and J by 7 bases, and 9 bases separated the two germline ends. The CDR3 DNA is TGTGCCAGCAGTCCCTACCGTGAGCAGTACTTC. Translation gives CASSPYREQYF.

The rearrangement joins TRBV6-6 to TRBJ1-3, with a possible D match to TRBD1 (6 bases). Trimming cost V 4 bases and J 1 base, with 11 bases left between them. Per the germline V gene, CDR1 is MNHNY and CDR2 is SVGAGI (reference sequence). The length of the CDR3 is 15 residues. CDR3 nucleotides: TGTGCCAGCAGTTCCAGGGGACTTTCTGGAAACACCATATATTTT. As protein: CASSSRGLSGNTIYF.